This T cell receptor (beta chain) was identified during a study of identical twins. This clonotype was seen ten or more times. The antigen is unknown. Study results and limitations: Shared out-of-frame alpha sequences (those common to twins) showed excess low generation probability. Potential partial confounding of zero-insertion analyses by invariant MAIT and iNKT cells was noted.

There were only healthy Caucasians among the donors. The CDR3 runs 13 residues. J gave up 5 bases and V 6 bases, and 2 bases lay outside the gene matches. A universal primer binding site was introduced by template switching. The final cDNA contained unique molecular identifiers. One entry per CDR3 protein, called by TCRdb with MiXCR from the 5' RACE reads. Of 450,000 to 600,000 distinct CDR3 sequences listed, approximately 20% are singletons. A further study also used this sample, focusing on yellow fever vaccine responses in identical twins.

V usage is TRBV12-3 or TRBV12-4 and J usage is TRBJ1-4; 8 bases match TRBD1. The specimen sequenced was CD4+ T cells sorted from blood. This TCR derives from a woman younger than 35 in good health. CDR3 residues: CASRGTGNEKLFF. In nucleotides, the CDR3 is TGTGCCAGCAGAGGGACAGGAAATGAAAAACTGTTTTTT.